These T cell receptor beta chains were read from a single sample in a study of cytomegalovirus exposure and HLA in healthy donors. Generated by immunoSEQ multiplex PCR, the TCRdb table keeps only in-frame clones and is missing some. The profile shows approximately 260,000 clones, 86% of them singletons. Source material: PBMCs. The receptors were sampled from a woman in her twenties or thirties in good health and CMV-seropositive. Both conserved end residues are part of each CDR3. Each record gives: D gene, V gene, J gene, clone size, CDR3 DNA, CDR3 protein. D genes are given only for firm matches. Size is stated for part of the rows, as once, few or many counts, or as a class when the clone is expanded.

.,TRBV11-2,TRBJ2-3,.,TGTGCCAGCAGCTTGACTAGGGGCACAGATACGCAGTATTTT,CASSLTRGTDTQYF
TRBD2,TRBV9,TRBJ2-3,.,TGTGCCAGCAGCGTACATCCTAGCGGGAATGGGGATACGCAGTATTTT,CASSVHPSGNGDTQYF
TRBD1,TRBV9,TRBJ1-1,.,TGTGCCAGCAGCAGCGGGACAGGAGGTTTTGAAGCTTTCTTT,CASSSGTGGFEAFF
TRBD2,TRBV11-2,TRBJ2-7,.,TGTGCCACAACCATCGAGGCGGGAGCCTACGAGCAGTACTTC,CATTIEAGAYEQYF
.,TRBV7-8,TRBJ2-1,.,TGTGCCAGCAGCCTTCCTAGCTCTGGAGTTAATCGGAATGAGCAGTTCTTC,CASSLPSSGVNRNEQFF
.,TRBV29-1,TRBJ1-2,.,TGCAGCGTTGTTGGCACCTATGGCTACACCTTC,CSVVGTYGYTF
.,TRBV27,TRBJ2-1,.,TGTGCCAGCAGTTTAGGGCCTGTCCACAATGAGCAGTTCTTC,CASSLGPVHNEQFF
TRBD2,TRBV15,TRBJ2-5,.,TGTGCCACCAGCGGGCCAGAGCGGGAGGGGGAGACCCAGTACTTC,CATSGPEREGETQYF
TRBD1,TRBV7-9,TRBJ1-4,few,TGTGCCAGCAGCCTTGGACAGGGCGGTGAAAAACTGTTTTTT,CASSLGQGGEKLFF
.,TRBV19,TRBJ1-5,.,TGTGCCAGTAGTAACGAGGCAGGGGTCAATCAGCCCCAGCATTTT,CASSNEAGVNQPQHF
TRBD1,TRBV27,TRBJ1-2,once,TGTGCCAGCAGTTTAAGGACAGGTAACGGCTACACCTTC,CASSLRTGNGYTF
TRBD1,TRBV10-3,TRBJ1-5,.,TGTGCCATCAGTGAGTCTCAGGGGGCCCGCCAGCCCCAGCATTTT,CAISESQGARQPQHF
TRBD2,TRBV10-3,TRBJ2-1,.,TGTGCCATCTGTGATAGCGGGTGGCGGAATGAGCAGTTCTTC,CAICDSGWRNEQFF
.,TRBV18,TRBJ2-1,.,TGTGCCAGCTCACCTAACGGCAATGAGCAGTTCTTC,CASSPNGNEQFF
.,TRBV30,TRBJ2-7,.,TGTGCCTGGAGTTTGACAATCACCCGCGAGCAGTACTTC,CAWSLTITREQYF
TRBD1,TRBV6-1,TRBJ2-5,.,TGTGCCAGCAGTGGAGACAGGGTCGAGACCCAGTACTTC,CASSGDRVETQYF
.,TRBV27,TRBJ2-3,.,TGTGCCAGCAGTTTAGTCGGGAGCACAGATACGCAGTATTTT,CASSLVGSTDTQYF
TRBD2,TRBV10-2,TRBJ2-7,.,TGCGCCAGCATGTTTAGCGGGAGTTCCCACGAGCAGTACTTC,CASMFSGSSHEQYF
TRBD2,TRBV4-1,TRBJ2-1,.,TGCGCCAGCAGCCAAGATCCTGGGGGCGGGAGGTCTCGGGAGCAGTTCTTC,CASSQDPGGGRSREQFF
.,TRBV2,TRBJ2-7,few,TGTGCCAGCAGCGTGAGCGGGCCTTTGAGTGAGCAGTACTTC,CASSVSGPLSEQYF
.,TRBV9,TRBJ2-7,.,TGTGCCAGCAGCCCCCCTAAGGGGGAGCAGTACTTC,CASSPPKGEQYF
.,TRBV5-6,TRBJ2-7,.,TGTGCCAGCAGCTTGGGTGGAGGCTACGAGCAGTACTTC,CASSLGGGYEQYF
.,TRBV7-9,TRBJ2-3,.,TGTGCCAGCAGCTTAGTCGGGGGAGGAGTGACAGATACGCAGTATTTT,CASSLVGGGVTDTQYF
.,TRBV6-1,TRBJ2-1,.,TGTGCCAGCAGTGAAGATTCTACTTCCTACAATGAGCAGTTCTTC,CASSEDSTSYNEQFF
.,TRBV29-1,TRBJ2-7,.,TGCAGCGCTGGACAGACAAACTACGAGCAGTACTTC,CSAGQTNYEQYF
.,TRBV6-6,TRBJ1-1,once,TGTGCCAGCACCACGGGGGGTAACACTGAAGCTTTCTTT,CASTTGGNTEAFF
.,TRBV4-1,TRBJ1-5,.,TGCGCCAGCAGCCAAGGGCTGCTCACTATCTTTAATCAGCCCCAGCATTTT,CASSQGLLTIFNQPQHF
.,TRBV4-1,TRBJ1-1,.,TGCGCCAGCAGCCAAGGTTTTGGGGACATGGACCCTGAAGCTTTCTTT,CASSQGFGDMDPEAFF
TRBD2,TRBV9,TRBJ2-7,.,TGTGCCAGCAGCGTAGATGGTAGCGGGCTCTACGAGCAGTACTTC,CASSVDGSGLYEQYF
TRBD2,TRBV14,TRBJ2-1,.,TGTGCCAGCAGCATTGGGACTAGCGGGAAAGTTGAGCAGTTCTTC,CASSIGTSGKVEQFF
TRBD1,TRBV5-1,TRBJ1-5,.,TGCGCCAGCAGCCTCGATACAGGGGTGGGCAATCAGCCCCAGCATTTT,CASSLDTGVGNQPQHF
.,TRBV4-2,TRBJ1-5,.,TGTGCCAGCAGCCAAGCCTCGGGGATTAGAGGTAACCAGCCCCAGCATTTT,CASSQASGIRGNQPQHF
.,TRBV6-1,TRBJ1-1,.,TGTGCCAGCAGGCCCCGGGGTATCTGGGGAGCTTTCTTT,CASRPRGIWGAFF
TRBD1,TRBV25-1,TRBJ1-2,.,TGTGCCAGCAGTGAATTAGGGACAGGGATTGACTATGGCTACACCTTC,CASSELGTGIDYGYTF
.,TRBV5-1,TRBJ2-2,.,TGCGCCAGCAGCTTCCGAACCAGGGATGCTACCGGGGAGCTGTTTTTT,CASSFRTRDATGELFF
.,TRBV18,TRBJ1-4,once,TGTGCCAGCTCACCGGACAGTCGGGAAAAACTGTTTTTT,CASSPDSREKLFF
.,TRBV14,TRBJ2-6,.,TGTGCCAGCAGCCGTCTCCCGGGTTTAGGGGCCAACGTCCTGACTTTC,CASSRLPGLGANVLTF
TRBD2,TRBV6-4,TRBJ2-1,many,TGTGCCAGCAGTGACTCAGGGAGGACTAGCGGGTCTCAGTTCTTC,CASSDSGRTSGSQFF
.,TRBV19,TRBJ1-5,.,TGTGCCAGTGGGGGGAGGGGTTTGATCAATCAGCCCCAGCATTTT,CASGGRGLINQPQHF
.,TRBV6-4,TRBJ2-3,.,TGTGCCAGCAGCCTAGCTACCGCAGATACGCAGTATTTT,CASSLATADTQYF
.,TRBV7-6,TRBJ2-3,.,TGTGCCAGCAGCTTAGCGGGAGGACTCTTCACAGATACGCAGTATTTT,CASSLAGGLFTDTQYF
.,TRBV7-6,TRBJ2-2,.,TGTGCCAGCAGCAAATCTGGGGAGCTGTTTTTT,CASSKSGELFF
TRBD1,TRBV29-1,TRBJ1-1,.,TGCAGCGTAAGACAGGGAAACACTGAAGCTTTCTTT,CSVRQGNTEAFF
.,TRBV10-1,TRBJ2-1,.,TGCGCCAGCAGTGATCGCAGGGAAGGTGAGCAGTTCTTC,CASSDRREGEQFF
.,TRBV27,TRBJ2-2,.,TGTGCCAGCAGTTTCCGACACTTCGCGAACACCGGGGAGCTGTTTTTT,CASSFRHFANTGELFF
TRBD1,TRBV27,TRBJ1-1,.,TGTGCCAGCAGTTTGAGGGACAGGGGGCGTACTGAAGCTTTCTTT,CASSLRDRGRTEAFF
TRBD1,TRBV19,TRBJ1-1,.,TGTGCCAGTAGTATCCCCCCGGACAGGGCGAACACTGAAGCTTTCTTT,CASSIPPDRANTEAFF
TRBD2,TRBV10-3,TRBJ2-3,.,TGTGCCATCAGGACAGCGGGAGGAGAGGCAGATACGCAGTATTTT,CAIRTAGGEADTQYF
TRBD1,TRBV7-8,TRBJ2-7,.,TGTGCCAGCAGCTTAGACTCCGGACAGGGCTACGAGCAGTACTTC,CASSLDSGQGYEQYF
TRBD2,TRBV13,TRBJ2-1,.,TGTGCCAGCAGCTTACTAGCGGGGGACAATGAGCAGTTCTTC,CASSLLAGDNEQFF
.,TRBV5-1,TRBJ2-1,.,TGCGCCAGCGGGAATACAGGGAACAATGAGCAGTTCTTC,CASGNTGNNEQFF
.,TRBV21-1,TRBJ1-2,.,TGTGCCAGCAGCAAGGCGGGGGGAGGTTATGGCTACACCTTC,CASSKAGGGYGYTF